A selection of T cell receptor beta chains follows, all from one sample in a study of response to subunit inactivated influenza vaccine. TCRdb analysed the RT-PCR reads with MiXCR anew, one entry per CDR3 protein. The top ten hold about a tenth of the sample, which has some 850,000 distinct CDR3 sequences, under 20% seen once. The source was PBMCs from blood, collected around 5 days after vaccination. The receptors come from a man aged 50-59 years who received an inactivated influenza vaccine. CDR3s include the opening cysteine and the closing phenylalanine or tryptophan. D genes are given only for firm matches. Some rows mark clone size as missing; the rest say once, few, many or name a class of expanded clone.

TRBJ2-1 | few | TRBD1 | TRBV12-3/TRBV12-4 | TGTGCCAGCAGTTTTGGGACAGGGATCGGTAATGAGCAGTTCTTC | CASSFGTGIGNEQFF
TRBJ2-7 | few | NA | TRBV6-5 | TGTGCCAGCAGTTACTCAAATTTGGGGGGGGCCGAGCAGTACTTC | CASSYSNLGGAEQYF
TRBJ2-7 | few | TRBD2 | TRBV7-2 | TGTGCCAGCAGCTTAGGGGCTAGCGGGGCGGGCAGCGAGCAGTACTTC | CASSLGASGAGSEQYF
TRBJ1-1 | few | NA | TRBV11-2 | TGTGCCAGCAGCCTCCCAGCTAGTACTGAAGCTTTCTTT | CASSLPASTEAFF
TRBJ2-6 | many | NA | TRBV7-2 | TGTGCCAGCAGTTTGACCTCTGGGGCCAACGTCCTGACTTTC | CASSLTSGANVLTF
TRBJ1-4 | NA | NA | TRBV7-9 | TGTGCCAGCGGAATACAGGGAGGCGGTGAAAAACTGTTTTTT | CASGIQGGGEKLFF
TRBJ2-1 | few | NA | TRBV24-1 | TGTGCCACCAGTGATTTGCGAGGGACCTACAATGAGCAGTTCTTC | CATSDLRGTYNEQFF
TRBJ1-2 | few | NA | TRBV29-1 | TGCAGCGTTGAAGATACTTATCGTAAGGGGCGCAGGGACTATGGCTACACCTTC | CSVEDTYRKGRRDYGYTF
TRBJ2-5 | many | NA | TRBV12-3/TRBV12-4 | TGTGCCAGCAGTCCAACCCGAGGCTCCCTGGCCCAGTACTTC | CASSPTRGSLAQYF
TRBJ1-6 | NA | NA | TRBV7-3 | TGTGCCAGCAGCTTAAGAGGGAGAGATTCACCCCTCCACTTT | CASSLRGRDSPLHF
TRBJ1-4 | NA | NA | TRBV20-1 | TGCAGTGCTCTCGCAGATGCAACTAATGAAAAACTGTTTTTT | CSALADATNEKLFF
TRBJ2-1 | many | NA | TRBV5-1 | TGCGCCAGCAGCTTGGAATTGCGGGGATACAATGAGCAGTTCTTC | CASSLELRGYNEQFF
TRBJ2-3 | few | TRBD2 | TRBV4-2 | TGTGCCAGCAGCCAAGGTGTCCTCGGGATAGCGGGGGGGCCGGATACGCAGTATTTT | CASSQGVLGIAGGPDTQYF
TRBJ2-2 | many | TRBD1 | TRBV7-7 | TGTGCTAGCAGCTCACCTCTTGGGACAGGGAACACCGGGGAGCTGTTTTTT | CASSSPLGTGNTGELFF
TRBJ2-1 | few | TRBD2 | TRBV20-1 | TGCAGTGCTACTTTAGCGGGAGGGAGGTACAATGAGCAGTTCTTC | CSATLAGGRYNEQFF
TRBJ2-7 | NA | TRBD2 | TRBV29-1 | TGCAGCGTCCGGGGGGGACGCGAGCAGTACTTC | CSVRGGREQYF